The rows below give T cell receptor beta chains drawn from one sample of a study of spatial heterogeneity in lung cancer. TCRdb ran MiXCR on the 5' RACE reads and lists one entry per CDR3 protein. Of around 110,000 distinct CDR3 sequences in the sample, more than 10% were seen once. Sequencing was performed on PBMCs, taken at follow-up. These receptors were taken from a male donor with early-stage non-small cell lung cancer. The CDR3 runs from the conserved cysteine through the conserved F or W.

TRBV7-2	TRBJ1-5	CASSLVSHQPQHF
TRBV7-8	TRBJ2-5	CASSLEAGGEETQYF
TRBV11-3	TRBJ2-2	CASSLASGGITGELFF
TRBV11-2	TRBJ2-7	CASSSRLNRDRAYEQYF
TRBV2	TRBJ1-5	CASSEGAWQGGNQPQHF
TRBV5-5	TRBJ1-1	CASSLGQGYLTEAFF
TRBV12-3/TRBV12-4	TRBJ2-3	CASSPAQDTQYF
TRBV24-1	TRBJ2-1	CATSVGRGQFF
TRBV20-1	TRBJ2-1	CSARLLSSYNEQFF
TRBV3-1	TRBJ2-7	CASSRGISYEQYF
TRBV3-1	TRBJ2-2	CASSAGGNTGELFF
TRBV7-7	TRBJ2-2	CASSLRGDTGELFF
TRBV5-4	TRBJ2-4	CASSLPASNKNIQYF
TRBV7-2	TRBJ1-4	CASSPSTNEKLFF
TRBV3-1	TRBJ1-2	CASSQTGTYGYTF
TRBV20-1	TRBJ1-6	CSAKPGTGNSPLHF
TRBV29-1	TRBJ2-1	CSVARQTYNEQFF
TRBV7-9	TRBJ1-4	CASSLGRINEKLFF
TRBV10-3	TRBJ1-1	CAISKGGGDTEAFF
TRBV29-1	TRBJ1-5	CSVSGTGLGQPQHF
TRBV9	TRBJ1-3	CASSARTGRNTIYF
TRBV19	TRBJ2-7	CASKGAAYEQYF
TRBV28	TRBJ1-6	CASSLRGYNSPLHF
TRBV9	TRBJ2-1	CASSVSQRRTNNEQFF
TRBV2	TRBJ2-7	CASSEARGGTEQYF
TRBV4-3	TRBJ2-2	CASSQDTRSGIAELFF
TRBV24-1	TRBJ2-5	CATSHVGGPGETQYF
TRBV7-2	TRBJ2-2	CASSLDRTGELFF